This T cell receptor (beta chain) was recovered during a study of early T cells in non-severe SARS-CoV-2 infection. Each CDR3 protein gets one entry after TCRdb re-called the 5' RACE reads with MiXCR. The data contain some 80,000 distinct CDR3 sequences, roughly 12% of them singletons. This clonotype has just a few counts. The V gene's germline CDR1 is KGHSH and CDR2 LQKENI. The CDR3 loop spans 16 amino acids. V shed 5 bases and J 5 bases; nucleotides not matched to a gene: 10. This receptor was obtained from an adult who was a healthcare worker with PCR-confirmed SARS-CoV-2 infection or an uninfected control (not recorded which). The donor label of this sample is uncertain. The material was whole blood, obtained at baseline. The chain carries TRBV18 and TRBJ1-1; the match to TRBD1 covers 11 bases. CDR3 sequence (DNA): TGTGCCAGCTCAATCGGACAGGGGGCTGTGGGTACTGAAGCTTTCTTT. Translated, it gives CASSIGQGAVGTEAFF.